The 18 T cell receptor beta chains below were found in one sample sequenced in a study of T cells in Graves' hyperthyroidism and ophthalmopathy (dated by TCRdb to the late 2010s). Library preparation employed multiplex PCR. Sequenced using an Illumina HiSeq 2000. TCR beta CDR3 regions were amplified from RNA transcripts. The TCR CDR3 was subjected to a first round of RT-PCR using the HTBI primer set and the Qiagen OneStep RT-PCR kit. TCRdb handled the public reads itself, with Q25 trimming in fastp and clone calling in MiXCR, and kept productive beta chains. Each entry merges the rows of one CDR3 protein and shows their most common DNA and genes. The sample table shows roughly 160,000 distinct CDR3 sequences, and about 9% are seen once. The ten biggest clones cover roughly a fifth of the sample. Sequencing was performed on blood. The receptor source for this set is a woman between 18 and 29 years old with Graves' hyperthyroidism that later progressed to Graves' ophthalmopathy.

This clonotype showed up many times. The chain couples TRBV6-1 to TRBJ1-1; 7 bases agree with TRBD1. This CDR3 spans 13 amino acids. V trimming: 7 bases; J trimming: 10 bases; junction bases outside the gene matches: 12. CDR1 is MNHNS and CDR2 is SASEGT in the germline V gene. The CDR3 here is CASNTDRVNGAFF. CDR3 in DNA: TGTGCCAGCAACACAGACAGGGTTAATGGAGCTTTCTTT.

This clonotype was counted ten times or more. The chain employs TRBV30 and TRBJ2-5, with D maybe TRBD1 (6 bases). V lost 4 bases, J lost 5 bases, and 14 bases lay in between. This CDR3 has 13 amino acids. Germline loops: CDR1 GTSNPN, CDR2 SVGIG (reference sequence). The CDR3 reads CAWNSGAGETQYF. DNA of the CDR3: TGTGCCTGGAACTCAGGGGCCGGGGAGACCCAGTACTTC.

This clonotype was observed a handful of times. The V and J genes are TRBV18 and TRBJ2-7, with a possible D match to TRBD1 (6 bases). Germline V lookup: CDR1 KGHSH, CDR2 LQKENI. There are 15 residues in the CDR3. V gave up 6 bases and J gave up 2 bases, with 17 bases separating them. CDR3 loop: CASSTPRDTAYEQYF. Here the CDR3 DNA reads TGTGCCAGCTCTACCCCACGGGACACCGCCTACGAGCAGTACTTC. Drawing the rest from reference TRBV18 and TRBJ2-7, the complete variable domain is NAGVMQNPRHLVRRRGQEARLRCSPMKGHSHVYWYRQLPEEGLKFMVYLQKENIIDESGMPKERFSAEFPKEGPSILRIQQVVRGDSAAYFCASSTPRDTAYEQYFGPGTRLTVT.

This clonotype was seen at least ten times. The genes are TRBV5-1 and TRBJ2-2, with 7 nucleotides matching TRBD2. Trimming took 1 base from V and 2 from J; bases not matched to a gene: 2. Germline V gives CDR1 SGHRS, CDR2 YFSETQ. The CDR3 is 15 amino acids. This CDR3 reads CASSLLAANTGELFF. The CDR3 DNA sequence: TGCGCCAGCAGCTTGCTAGCGGCCAACACCGGGGAGCTGTTTTTT.

The rearrangement joins TRBV3-1 to TRBJ2-5, with 16 bases matching TRBD2. Germline CDR1 LGHDT, CDR2 YNNKEL (reference sequence). This CDR3 region has 18 residues. With V trimmed by 4 bases and J by 6 bases, 11 bases remained unmatched. CDR3 sequence reads: CASSLTGLAGGQRKTQYF. CDR3 bases: TGTGCCAGCAGCCTCACGGGACTAGCGGGGGGGCAGCGAAAGACCCAGTACTTC.

This clonotype has at least ten counts. The V gene is TRBV12-3 or TRBV12-4, the J gene TRBJ1-2, with 10 bases aligning to TRBD1. With V trimmed by 4 bases and J by 4 bases, 6 bases remained unmatched. The CDR3 runs 15 residues. The CDR3 region has the DNA TGTGCCAGCAGTTCGCCGGACAGGGGGAGCTATGGCTACACCTTC. Its translation: CASSSPDRGSYGYTF.

The table lists this clonotype with many counts. V is TRBV2 and J is TRBJ1-3; tentatively, D is TRBD1 (6 bases). Germline lookup yields CDR1 SNHLY and CDR2 FYNNEI. CDR3 length equals 15 residues. The V and J ends lost 4 bases and 2 bases respectively, with 12 bases between them. DNA of the CDR3: TGTGCCAGCAGTGGTGATAACAGGGCTGGAAACACCATATATTTT. Protein product: CASSGDNRAGNTIYF.

Many counts were recorded for this clonotype. The CDR3 protein is CASSLGTGQTSYEQYF. CDR3 nucleotides: TGTGCCAGCAGTTTGGGGACAGGTCAAACCTCCTACGAGCAGTACTTC. V and J are TRBV28 and TRBJ2-7; TRBD1 matches 8 bases. This CDR3 region has 16 residues. J gave up 0 bases and V 3 bases, and 7 bases lay outside the gene matches. The V gene's germline CDR1 is MDHEN and CDR2 SYDVKM.

This clonotype has at least ten counts. The chain combines TRBV11-2 with TRBJ2-1; D might be TRBD1 (5 bases). V dropped 3 bases and J dropped 1 base, with 7 bases sitting between them. CDR1 is SGHAT, CDR2 FQNNGV, per germline. This CDR3 region has 14 residues. CDR3 nucleotides: TGTGCCAGCAGCTTTCAGGGTTCCTACAATGAGCAGTTCTTC. It translates to CASSFQGSYNEQFF.

In its sample, this clonotype was seen many times. The chain couples TRBV6-1 to TRBJ1-1; tentative D call: TRBD1 (5 bases). V lost 2 bases, J lost 1 base, and 14 bases lay in between. This CDR3 region has 16 residues. Germline V gives CDR1 MNHNS, CDR2 SASEGT. The CDR3 region is CASSEPRGGGNTEAFF. Here the CDR3 DNA reads TGTGCCAGCAGTGAACCCCGCGGCGGGGGGAACACTGAAGCTTTCTTT.

The J gene is TRBJ2-3, the V gene TRBV13; 7 nucleotides line up with TRBD2. This CDR3 comprises 16 residues. Trimming at V came to 4 bases and at J to 2 bases, leaving 9 bases not matched to a gene. Germline V CDR1 and CDR2: PRHDT, FYEKMQ (reference sequence). In DNA form, the CDR3 reads TGTGCCAGCAGCTATGAGGGGAGCGGGGACACAGATACGCAGTATTTT. Its translation: CASSYEGSGDTDTQYF.

This clonotype has just a few counts. The gene calls are TRBV5-5 and TRBJ2-7, with D perhaps matching TRBD1 (6 bases). Looked up from germline, CDR1 is SGHKS and CDR2 is YYEKEE (reference sequence). The ends were cut back, 5 bases at V and 6 bases at J, with 18 bases in the middle. The CDR3 totals 14 residues. The CDR3: CASRPSTGGGEQYF. CDR3 bases: TGTGCCAGCAGACCCTCGACAGGAGGAGGCGAGCAGTACTTC.

This clonotype has a count of ten or more. The chain couples TRBV20-1 to TRBJ2-7; possibly TRBD2 for D (5 bases). The CDR3 is made up of 13 amino acids. V lost 3 bases and J 4 bases, leaving 13 bases between the germline ends. Looked up from germline, CDR1 is DFQATT and CDR2 is SNEGSKA (reference sequence). The CDR3 region is CSASTGRGYEQYF. DNA of the CDR3: TGCAGTGCTAGTACCGGGCGCGGGTACGAGCAGTACTTC.

This clonotype was counted between two and nine times. CDR3 coding DNA: TGCAGTGCCCAGGACAGGGCGGACGAGCAGTACTTC. Its translation: CSAQDRADEQYF. The chain employs TRBV20-1 and TRBJ2-7, with 8 nucleotides matching TRBD1. Germline-derived CDR1 and CDR2 are DFQATT and SNEGSKA (reference sequence). V was clipped by 6 bases and J by 5 bases; unmatched bases: 6. This CDR3 comprises 12 residues.

This clonotype was counted at least ten times. This chain uses TRBV2 with TRBJ1-1; D not certain. The germline CDR1 and CDR2 sequences are SNHLY and FYNNEI. The length of the CDR3 is 12 residues. V lost 6 bases to trimming and J lost 4 bases, with 9 bases between them. The CDR3 spells CASREGLTEAFF. CDR3 coding DNA: TGTGCCAGCAGAGAGGGCCTCACTGAAGCTTTCTTT.

Ten or more counts support this clonotype. This chain links TRBV4-1 with TRBJ2-3, with TRBD2 as a possible D gene (5 bases). Germline V gene lookup returns CDR1 MGHRA and CDR2 YSYEKL. Trimming removed 1 base at V and 0 bases at J, with 14 bases between. This CDR3 contains 17 residues. CDR3 amino acids: CASSQVNIGISTDTQYF. In DNA, the CDR3 is TGCGCCAGCAGCCAAGTAAACATCGGGATAAGCACAGATACGCAGTATTTT.

The V and J genes are TRBV19 and TRBJ1-2; D is unclear. Trimming removed 1 base from V and 7 bases from J, with 10 bases in between. Germline-derived CDR1 and CDR2 are LNHDA and SQIVND (reference sequence). The length of the CDR3 is 13 residues. As DNA, the CDR3 is TGTGCCAGTAGTATAGGGTCCCTCACTGGCTACACCTTC. This encodes CASSIGSLTGYTF. The whole variable domain, filled in from reference TRBV19 and TRBJ1-2, reads DGGITQSPKYLFRKEGQNVTLSCEQNLNHDAMYWYRQDPGQGLRLIYYSQIVNDFQKGDIAEGYSVSREKKESFPLTVTSAQKNPTAFYLCASSIGSLTGYTFGSGTRLTVV.

This clonotype was found many times. The J gene is TRBJ2-5, the V gene TRBV5-1, with a tentative D call TRBD1 (6 bases). The CDR3 totals 15 residues. From germline, CDR1 is SGHRS and CDR2 YFSETQ. The V and J ends lost 7 bases and 5 bases respectively, with 21 bases between them. The CDR3, as DNA: TGCGCCAGCCGGTTGATGGGGGCTAAGTGGGAGACCCAGTACTTC. Amino acids: CASRLMGAKWETQYF.